This entry lists 27 T cell receptor beta chains sequenced from one sample in a study of CD8+ T cells in alopecia areata. Treatment denoted: oral pan-JAK inhibitor, 5-10 mg twice daily. The sequencing template was cDNA reverse transcribed from extracted RNA. The assay was immunoSEQ multiplex PCR, and TCRdb's table has in-frame clones only and misses some. The table records about 140,000 clones, 65% to 90% of them present only once. This specimen was CD8+ T cells sorted from blood, taken at week 4, from a patient treated with tofacitinib. The receptors were sampled from a human donor with alopecia areata.

The chain has TRBV5-4 and TRBJ2-1, with D perhaps TRBD1 or TRBD2 (5 bases each). CDR1 SGHNT and CDR2 YYREEE come from the germline V gene (reference sequence). Between the trimmed V and J ends, which lost 9 bases and 0 bases, there was a span of 13 bases. The CDR3 totals 14 residues. In DNA, the CDR3 is TGTGCCACTCACGAGAGGGGCTCCTACAATGAGCAGTTCTTC. Residues: CATHERGSYNEQFF.

The genes are TRBV6-5 and TRBJ2-5; 7 nucleotides match TRBD1. CDR1 is MNHEY, CDR2 SVGAGI, per germline. The V gene end was trimmed by 0 bases and the J gene end by 4 bases; junction bases not matched to a gene: 8. There are 16 residues in the CDR3. The CDR3 sequence: CASSYSPDRDGETQYF. The CDR3 DNA reads TGTGCCAGCAGTTACTCCCCTGACAGGGACGGAGAGACCCAGTACTTC.

For this clone: Additional DNA sequences in this sample encode the identical CDR3. V usage is TRBV27 and J usage is TRBJ2-1; D possibly corresponds to TRBD2 (5 bases). Germline V gene sequence: CDR1 MNHEY, CDR2 SMNVEV (reference sequence). This CDR3 contains 13 residues. Trimming cost V 3 bases and J 2 bases, with 5 bases left between them. CDR3 DNA: TGTGCCAGCAGTTTCGGGACCTACAATGAGCAGTTCTTC. Its protein product is CASSFGTYNEQFF.

The chain is built from TRBV5-5 and TRBJ2-1; D unresolved. Germline lookup yields CDR1 SGHKS and CDR2 YYEKEE (reference sequence). CDR3 size: 16 residues. V was shortened by 4 bases and J by 5 bases, with 19 bases between the two germline ends. CDR3 nucleotides: TGTGCCAGCAGCCCGGAAACTCTAGGGCCCCACAATGAGCAGTTCTTC. Translated, it gives CASSPETLGPHNEQFF.

The chain employs TRBV4-3 and TRBJ1-5, with D tentatively TRBD1 (5 bases). CDR1 is LGHNA, CDR2 YSLEER, per germline. V was trimmed by 0 bases and J by 0 bases, leaving 9 bases between them. The CDR3 has 16 amino acids. CDR3: CASSQEPGTSNQPQHF. The CDR3 DNA sequence: TGCGCCAGCAGCCAAGAACCCGGGACTAGCAATCAGCCCCAGCATTTT.

The chain employs TRBV27 and TRBJ1-1, with D possibly TRBD1 on 5 matching bases. Trimming took off 4 bases at V and 7 bases at J, with 13 bases between the two ends. Looked up from germline, CDR1 is MNHEY and CDR2 is SMNVEV (reference sequence). The CDR3 runs to 13 residues. The CDR3 DNA is TGTGCCAGCAGTTGGGCGGGGGAAGGTGAAGCTTTCTTT. It translates to CASSWAGEGEAFF.

V gene TRBV27 combines with J gene TRBJ2-2; 10 nucleotides line up with TRBD2. The ends lost 6 bases at V and 7 bases at J; junction bases unmatched: 8. The V gene's germline CDR1 is MNHEY and CDR2 SMNVEV (reference sequence). This CDR3 comprises 15 residues. CDR3 sequence reads: CASRPVGLANGELFF. The CDR3 DNA is TGTGCCAGCAGGCCTGTGGGACTAGCGAACGGGGAGCTGTTTTTT.

This clone was picked up a small number of times. The rearrangement uses TRBV14 and TRBJ1-1; tentative D call: TRBD1 (5 bases). Trimming cost V 1 base and J 2 bases, with 8 bases left between them. The CDR3 is made up of 14 amino acids. In germline, CDR1 is SGHDN, CDR2 FVKESK. DNA of the CDR3: TGTGCCAGCAGCCAAGCGGGGCTTAACACTGAAGCTTTCTTT. Its protein product is CASSQAGLNTEAFF.

The chain employs TRBV10-3 and TRBJ2-3, with a possible D match to TRBD1 (5 bases). Germline V gene data show CDR1 as ENHRY and CDR2 as SYGVKD. CDR3 length equals 16 residues. Trimming took off 4 bases at V and 0 bases at J, with 14 bases between the two ends. Here the CDR3 DNA reads TGTGCCATCAGTGTGGCAGGGAAGAGGAGCACAGATACGCAGTATTTT. Translated: CAISVAGKRSTDTQYF.

This chain joins TRBV18 and TRBJ2-5; D gene unclear. Trimming left V 3 bases short and J 1 base short, with 0 bases between. This CDR3 is built from 11 residues. Germline CDR1 reads KGHSH; CDR2 reads LQKENI. The CDR3 spells CASSPQETQYF. DNA for the CDR3: TGTGCCAGCTCACCCCAAGAGACCCAGTACTTC.

The chain combines TRBV7-9 with TRBJ2-4; 8 nucleotides align to TRBD1. The V gene's germline CDR1 is SEHNR and CDR2 FQNEAQ (reference sequence). The junction had 4 bases not matched to a gene; V was cut back by 4 bases and J by 5 bases. The CDR3 is 14 residues long. CDR3 region: CASSSLTGENIQYF. The CDR3 nucleotides read TGTGCCAGCAGCTCCCTGACAGGGGAAAACATTCAGTACTTC.

The rearrangement uses TRBV11-2 and TRBJ1-6; 8 bases map to TRBD1. The J segment lost 1 base and the V segment lost 4 bases, leaving 6 bases of the junction unmatched. The CDR3 runs 17 residues. Per the germline V gene, CDR1 is SGHAT and CDR2 is FQNNGV. CDR3 DNA: TGTGCCAGCAGCTCGTACAGGGGGGAATCCTATAATTCACCCCTCCACTTT. It specifies CASSSYRGESYNSPLHF. The whole variable domain, remainder taken from reference TRBV11-2 and TRBJ1-6, is EAGVAQSPRYKIIEKRQSVAFWCNPISGHATLYWYQQILGQGPKLLIQFQNNGVVDDSQLPKDRFSAERLKGVDSTLKIQPAKLEDSAVYLCASSSYRGESYNSPLHFGNGTRLTVT.

This chain links TRBV4-1 with TRBJ1-1, with D unclear. Germline lookup yields CDR1 MGHRA and CDR2 YSYEKL. CDR3 size: 15 residues. Trimming stripped 0 bases from V and 3 bases from J, with 11 bases between. The CDR3 DNA sequence: TGCGCCAGCAGCCAAGATCAAGGCCCCTACACTGAAGCTTTCTTT. As protein: CASSQDQGPYTEAFF.

The rearrangement links TRBV5-6 to TRBJ2-2, with D perhaps matching TRBD1 or TRBD2 (5 bases each). Trimming removed 0 bases at V and 1 base at J, with 16 bases between. Looked up from germline, CDR1 is SGHDT and CDR2 is YYEEEE. This CDR3 has 18 residues. The CDR3 spells CASSLGPPGTVNTGELFF. The CDR3 bases are TGTGCCAGCAGCTTGGGGCCCCCCGGGACGGTGAACACCGGGGAGCTGTTTTTT.

V is TRBV6-4 and J is TRBJ2-2; 7 bases align to TRBD2. This CDR3 contains 14 residues. The ends lost 8 bases at V and 3 bases at J; junction bases unmatched: 6. The V gene's germline CDR1 is MRHNA and CDR2 SNTAGT. CDR3 coding DNA: TGTGCCAGCCGCGAGGCGGGGGACACCGGGGAGCTGTTTTTT. Translation gives CASREAGDTGELFF.

The chain has TRBV19 and TRBJ2-3; no clear D. Germline CDR1 LNHDA, CDR2 SQIVND (reference sequence). V was pared by 5 bases and J by 5 bases, with 8 bases between. The CDR3 covers 12 residues. The CDR3 here is CASSPDQDTQYF. Here the CDR3 DNA reads TGTGCCAGTAGTCCGGACCAAGATACGCAGTATTTT.

The count of this clone is one. The rearrangement joins TRBV4-1 to TRBJ1-1; possible D gene TRBD1, 6 bases. Per germline, CDR1 MGHRA and CDR2 YSYEKL. The CDR3 has 14 residues. Trimming took 4 bases from V and 6 from J, leaving 15 bases between them. The CDR3 region is CASSLELGASEAFF. CDR3 coding DNA: TGCGCCAGCAGCCTAGAGCTGGGGGCATCTGAAGCTTTCTTT.

The chain couples TRBV29-1 to TRBJ2-2; D is perhaps TRBD1 or TRBD2 (5 bases each). The germline V gene has CDR1 SQVTM and CDR2 ANQGSEA. The CDR3 runs 13 residues. Trimming took 2 bases from V and 8 from J, leaving 12 bases between them. The DNA for the CDR3 is TGCAGCGTTGAATCCGGGGACGCTGGGGAGCTGTTTTTT. Translation: CSVESGDAGELFF.

V is TRBV7-8 and J is TRBJ2-7; TRBD1 is a possible D gene (5 bases). The CDR3 spans 15 residues. The V and J ends lost 3 bases and 0 bases respectively, with 12 bases between them. The germline V gene encodes CDR1 SGHVS and CDR2 FQNEAQ. CDR3 sequence (DNA): TGTGCCAGCAGCTTGTACGACAGCATCTCCTACGAGCAGTACTTC. This sequence encodes CASSLYDSISYEQYF.

The chain couples TRBV29-1 to TRBJ2-5; TRBD1 matches at 7 bases. Per the germline V gene, CDR1 is SQVTM and CDR2 is ANQGSEA. V shed 7 bases and J 3 bases; nucleotides not matched to a gene: 2. The CDR3 covers 11 residues. The CDR3 reads CSADREETQYF. The CDR3 DNA reads TGCAGCGCCGACAGGGAAGAGACCCAGTACTTC.

This chain joins TRBV6-5 and TRBJ2-2; 7 bases are a match to TRBD2. V lost 2 bases, J lost 0 bases, and 3 bases stayed unmatched. In germline, CDR1 is MNHEY, CDR2 SVGAGI. This CDR3 is built from 16 residues. The CDR3 spells CASSYEAGANTGELFF. The CDR3 DNA reads TGTGCCAGCAGTTACGAGGCGGGGGCGAACACCGGGGAGCTGTTTTTT.

The chain has TRBV9 and TRBJ2-7; 10 bases align to TRBD2. J gave up 0 bases and V 3 bases, and 9 bases lay outside the gene matches. CDR3 length: 17 amino acids. CDR1 is SGDLS, CDR2 YYNGEE, per germline. This CDR3 reads CASSAGASGGTSYEQYF. CDR3 sequence (DNA): TGTGCCAGCAGCGCTGGGGCTAGCGGGGGCACCTCCTACGAGCAGTACTTC.

This sequence joins TRBV7-8 and TRBJ2-2, with 11 bases matching TRBD1. The CDR3 contains 13 residues. The germline CDR1 and CDR2 sequences are SGHVS and FQNEAQ. The trim removed 8 bases at V and 6 bases at J, leaving 2 bases unmatched. CDR3: CASGQGASGELFF. The CDR3 DNA reads as TGTGCCAGCGGACAGGGGGCCTCCGGGGAGCTGTTTTTT.

The rearrangement uses TRBV7-9 and TRBJ1-2, with D perhaps matching TRBD1 (5 bases). The V gene's germline CDR1 is SEHNR and CDR2 FQNEAQ (reference sequence). The CDR3 extends over 16 amino acids. V shed 4 bases and J shed 4 bases, with 19 bases lying between them. This CDR3 reads CASSSLAGEASYGYTF. As DNA, the CDR3 is TGTGCCAGCAGCTCATTGGCGGGGGAGGCCTCCTATGGCTACACCTTC.

The chain combines TRBV23-1 with TRBJ2-3; D call uncertain. TRBV23-1 carries the ORF label, with uncertain function. There are 13 residues in the CDR3. Trimming took off 8 bases at V and 6 bases at J, with 15 bases between the two ends. CDR3 in DNA: TGCGCCAGCCCCCAACGAGAGAGGGATACGCAGTATTTT. This translates into CASPQRERDTQYF.

The V call is TRBV7-6, the J call TRBJ2-1; D is possibly TRBD1 or TRBD2 (5 bases each). CDR1 is SGHVS, CDR2 FNYEAQ, per germline. The CDR3 runs 14 residues. V was pared by 1 base and J by 4 bases, with 8 bases between. CDR3 in amino acids: CASSLGDEYNEQFF. CDR3 bases: TGTGCCAGCAGCTTAGGGGACGAATACAATGAGCAGTTCTTC.

This sequence joins TRBV7-2 and TRBJ2-1; no reliable D call. The CDR3 extends over 14 amino acids. The germline gives CDR1 SGHTA, CDR2 FQGNSA. V lost 3 bases to trimming and J lost 2 bases, with 8 bases between them. The CDR3 region has the DNA TGTGCCAGCAGCTTGGGGTCCACCTACAATGAGCAGTTCTTC. It encodes CASSLGSTYNEQFF.